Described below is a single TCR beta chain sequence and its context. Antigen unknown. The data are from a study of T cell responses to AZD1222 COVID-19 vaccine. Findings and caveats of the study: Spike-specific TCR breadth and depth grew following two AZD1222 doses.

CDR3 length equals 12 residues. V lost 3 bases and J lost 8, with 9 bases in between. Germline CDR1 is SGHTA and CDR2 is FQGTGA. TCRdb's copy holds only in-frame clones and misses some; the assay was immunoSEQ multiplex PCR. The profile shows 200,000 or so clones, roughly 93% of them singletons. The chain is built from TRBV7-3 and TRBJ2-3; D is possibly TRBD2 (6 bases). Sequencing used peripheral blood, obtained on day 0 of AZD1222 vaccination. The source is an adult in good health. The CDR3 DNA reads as TGTGCCAGCAGCTTTTTGGGGGGTACGCAGTATTTT. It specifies CASSFLGGTQYF.